A selection of T cell receptor beta chains follows, all from one sample in a study of human T cells and chemical hapten exposure. TCRdb called the RACE reads again in MiXCR, with one record for every CDR3 protein. The repertoire has some 83,000 distinct CDR3 sequences, about 10% of them found once; the top ten carry around 4%. The sequencing here drew on whole blood, taken in connection with sensitization to the hapten diphenylcyclopropenone (DPC). These receptors all stem from a woman in her forties or fifties with alopecia areata. Some clones in this sample may be carry-over from other donors' samples. CDR3s include the opening cysteine and the closing phenylalanine or tryptophan. The order of the fields is D gene, V gene, J gene, clone size, CDR3 protein, CDR3 DNA. The D gene is left open where the match is weak. Rows may omit the clone size; those that give it use once, few, many or a size class.

-,TRBV4-3,TRBJ1-2,-,CASSQSRVTYGYTF,TGCGCCAGCAGCCAAAGCAGAGTAACCTATGGCTACACCTTC
TRBD2,TRBV5-1,TRBJ2-5,-,CASSLVTSGQETQYF,TGCGCCAGCAGCTTGGTGACTAGCGGACAAGAGACCCAGTACTTC
TRBD2,TRBV10-3,TRBJ2-1,once,CAISAGGYEQFF,TGTGCCATCAGTGCCGGGGGGTATGAGCAGTTCTTC
-,TRBV30,TRBJ1-1,-,CAWSVGPNTEAFF,TGTGCCTGGAGTGTAGGTCCTAACACTGAAGCTTTCTTT
-,TRBV9,TRBJ1-1,many,CASSVVVGGTEAFF,TGTGCCAGCAGCGTAGTGGTGGGCGGCACTGAAGCTTTCTTT
-,TRBV3-1,TRBJ2-1,few,CASSQDGRGTYNEQFF,TGTGCCAGCAGCCAAGATGGTAGGGGCACCTACAATGAGCAGTTCTTC
TRBD1,TRBV5-1,TRBJ2-7,many,CASSSQPGQTYEQYF,TGCGCCAGCAGCTCACAGCCGGGACAGACCTACGAGCAGTACTTC
-,TRBV5-4,TRBJ1-5,-,CASSLEGSQPQHF,TGTGCCAGCAGCTTGGAAGGGAGTCAGCCCCAGCATTTT
TRBD2,TRBV27,TRBJ2-3,-,CASSLIRLAGGARLNTQYF,TGTGCCAGCAGTTTGATCCGACTAGCGGGAGGGGCCAGATTGAATACGCAGTATTTT
TRBD2,TRBV4-3,TRBJ2-3,-,CASSQGVAGSTDTQYF,TGCGCCAGCAGCCAAGGGGTAGCGGGGAGCACAGATACGCAGTATTTT
-,TRBV4-1,TRBJ1-2,many,CASSQGQQSRGYTF,TGCGCCAGCAGCCAAGGTCAACAATCTAGGGGCTACACCTTC
TRBD1,TRBV20-1,TRBJ2-3,-,CSARGASGGFSDTQYF,TGCAGTGCTAGAGGAGCGTCAGGGGGTTTTTCAGATACGCAGTATTTT
-,TRBV7-9,TRBJ1-2,many,CASRGMHPYGYTF,TGTGCCAGCAGGGGGATGCACCCCTATGGCTACACCTTC
TRBD1,TRBV7-6,TRBJ2-3,many,CASSLGTGTSTDTQYF,TGTGCCAGCAGCTTAGGGACAGGGACTAGCACAGATACGCAGTATTTT
TRBD1,TRBV29-1,TRBJ1-2,-,CSASTGANYGYTF,TGCAGCGCCTCCACAGGGGCTAACTATGGCTACACCTTC
-,TRBV27,TRBJ1-5,-,CASSLSRTGNQPQHF,TGTGCCAGCAGTTTATCGAGGACCGGCAATCAGCCCCAGCATTTT
TRBD2,TRBV7-6,TRBJ2-1,few,CASSSLPRTSGHYNEQFF,TGTGCCAGCAGCTCCTTACCGAGGACTAGCGGGCACTACAATGAGCAGTTCTTC
-,TRBV28,TRBJ2-2,few,CASRALTNTGELFF,TGTGCCAGCAGGGCCCTCACGAACACCGGGGAGCTGTTTTTT
TRBD1,TRBV6-1,TRBJ1-2,many,CASTSNRLGQGNYGYTF,TGTGCCAGCACATCGAATCGTCTGGGACAGGGAAACTATGGCTACACCTTC
-,TRBV9,TRBJ2-1,-,CASSTTGSSYNEQFF,TGTGCCAGCAGCACTACAGGGAGCTCCTACAATGAGCAGTTCTTC
TRBD1,TRBV29-1,TRBJ2-1,many,CSAWDRGAYNEQFF,TGCAGCGCCTGGGACAGGGGCGCTTACAATGAGCAGTTCTTC
TRBD1,TRBV3-1,TRBJ1-4,-,CASSHYRGTNEKLFF,TGTGCCAGCAGCCATTACAGGGGGACTAATGAAAAACTGTTTTTT
-,TRBV12-3/TRBV12-4,TRBJ1-2,few,CASSWQGGYGYTF,TGTGCCAGCAGTTGGCAGGGAGGCTATGGCTACACCTTC
-,TRBV5-6,TRBJ2-5,-,CASRQLGLQETQYF,TGTGCCAGCAGGCAGCTGGGACTTCAAGAGACCCAGTACTTC
-,TRBV30,TRBJ2-1,-,CAWLEFPYNEQFF,TGTGCCTGGTTAGAGTTTCCCTACAATGAGCAGTTCTTC
TRBD1,TRBV28,TRBJ1-3,-,CASSLGGTGSGNTIYF,TGTGCCAGCAGTCTCGGCGGGACAGGGTCTGGAAACACCATATATTTT